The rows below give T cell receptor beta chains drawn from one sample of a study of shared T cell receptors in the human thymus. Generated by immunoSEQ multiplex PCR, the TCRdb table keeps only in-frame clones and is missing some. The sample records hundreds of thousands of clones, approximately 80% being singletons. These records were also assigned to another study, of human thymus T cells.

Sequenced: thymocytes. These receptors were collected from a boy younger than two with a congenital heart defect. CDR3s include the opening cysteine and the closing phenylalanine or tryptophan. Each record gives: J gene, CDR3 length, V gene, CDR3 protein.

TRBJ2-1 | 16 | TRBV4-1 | CASSQDPSGTYNEQFF
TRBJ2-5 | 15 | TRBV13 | CASTIGQGRGETQYF
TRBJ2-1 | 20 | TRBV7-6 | CASSLVAGGSGRAGYNEQFF
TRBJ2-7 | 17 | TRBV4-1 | CASSQDTKWAVTYEQYF
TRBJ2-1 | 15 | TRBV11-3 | CASSLEPHDYNEQFF
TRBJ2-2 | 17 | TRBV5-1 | CASSLMTGGANTGELFF
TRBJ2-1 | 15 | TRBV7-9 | CASSFDRPNYNEQFF
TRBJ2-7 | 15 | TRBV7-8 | CASSLGLVSSYEQYF
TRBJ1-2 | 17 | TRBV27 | CASSLWAHSGANYGYTF
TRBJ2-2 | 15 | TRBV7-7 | CASSRAGGATGELFF
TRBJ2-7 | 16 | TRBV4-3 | CASSQDRRDFPYEQYF
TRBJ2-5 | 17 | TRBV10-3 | CAISESPSRPLQETQYF
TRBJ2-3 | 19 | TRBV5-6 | CASSRPGQGGQTSTDTQYF
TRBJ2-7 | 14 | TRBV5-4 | CASSPRYGGHEQYF
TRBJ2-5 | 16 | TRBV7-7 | CASSLGPRDRGETQYF
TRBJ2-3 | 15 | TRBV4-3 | CASSHDRTSTDTQYF
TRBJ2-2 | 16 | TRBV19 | CASSIRGTANTGELFF
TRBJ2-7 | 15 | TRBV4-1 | CASSQEDSGIYEQYF
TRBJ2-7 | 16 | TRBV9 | CASSALKTGQLYEQYF
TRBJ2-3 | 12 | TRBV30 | CAWSRSTDTQYF
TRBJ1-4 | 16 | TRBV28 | CASSSYRDRFNEKLFF